Below are 10 T cell receptor beta chains sequenced from a single sample in a study of cytomegalovirus exposure and HLA in healthy donors. Amplification used 60 Vbeta primers and 13 Jbeta primers. This table comes from immunoSEQ multiplex PCR, and its TCRdb copy is limited to in-frame clones, with some not included. Of about 160,000 clones listed, roughly 70% are singletons. Sequencing input: PBMCs. These receptors all come from a woman aged 45-65 years in good health and CMV-seropositive.

The chain has TRBV5-5 and TRBJ1-2, with unresolved D. The CDR3 consists of 13 residues. Germline-derived CDR1 and CDR2 are SGHKS and YYEKEE (reference sequence). The V and J ends lost 0 bases and 7 bases respectively, with 10 bases between them. The CDR3 coding sequence is TGTGCCAGCAGCTTGGCCGGTCCGCTTGGCTACACCTTC. Its translation is CASSLAGPLGYTF.

This sequence joins TRBV5-4 and TRBJ2-2, with 7 bases matching TRBD1. From germline, CDR1 is SGHNT and CDR2 YYREEE (reference sequence). V lost 4 bases, J lost 7 bases, and 4 bases stayed unmatched. The CDR3 spans 13 residues. CDR3 in DNA: TGTGCCAGCAGCCGACAGGGTGACGGGGAGCTGTTTTTT. This codes for CASSRQGDGELFF.

The rearrangement uses TRBV20-1 and TRBJ1-2; 7 bases are shared with TRBD1. The V gene's germline CDR1 is DFQATT and CDR2 SNEGSKA (reference sequence). Unmatched junction bases numbered 5, after V lost 5 bases and J lost 8 bases. This CDR3 is built from 11 residues. Here the CDR3 reads CSAYNRGGYTF. In DNA, the CDR3 is TGCAGTGCTTATAACAGGGGAGGCTACACCTTC.

The V call is TRBV5-1, the J call TRBJ2-7; 8 bases fit TRBD1. Per the germline V gene, CDR1 is SGHRS and CDR2 is YFSETQ. This CDR3 contains 14 residues. V shed 4 bases, J shed 9 bases, and the junction held 12 bases outside the gene matches. CDR3 in amino acids: CASSVGQEEGRQYF. The CDR3, as DNA: TGCGCCAGCAGCGTGGGACAGGAGGAAGGAAGGCAGTACTTC.

The gene calls are TRBV2 and TRBJ2-2; D not certain. V was trimmed by 7 bases and J by 6 bases, leaving 9 bases between them. This CDR3 comprises 12 residues. The V gene's germline CDR1 is SNHLY and CDR2 FYNNEI. For the CDR3, the DNA is TGTGCCAGCAACAGTTTCGCCGGGGAGCTGTTTTTT. Its protein is CASNSFAGELFF.

The rearrangement links TRBV6-1 to TRBJ1-6, with TRBD1 matching over 8 bases. CDR3 size: 15 residues. The germline V gene has CDR1 MNHNS and CDR2 SASEGT. The V and J ends lost 6 bases and 6 bases, in that order; junction bases with no gene match: 7. The CDR3 region has the DNA TGTGCCAGCAGGGGGGACAGGTTCTCTAATTCACCCCTCCACTTT. Amino acids: CASRGDRFSNSPLHF.

This clone was detected only once. This chain links TRBV13 with TRBJ1-2; 10 bases align to TRBD1. Trimming at V came to 5 bases and at J to 8 bases, leaving 8 bases not matched to a gene. CDR1 is PRHDT, CDR2 FYEKMQ, per germline (reference sequence). The CDR3 is 14 residues long. In nucleotides, the CDR3 is TGTGCCAGCAGCCGTTGGGACAGGGGTTGCGGCTACACCTTC. This sequence encodes CASSRWDRGCGYTF.

This clone was seen a few times. The chain joins TRBV5-1 to TRBJ2-3; a possible D gene is TRBD1 (6 bases). The CDR3 consists of 14 residues. Germline CDR1 and CDR2: SGHRS and YFSETQ. The V end lost 4 bases, the J end lost 4 bases, and 13 bases lay between the germline ends. The CDR3 DNA is TGCGCCAGCAGCGCCAGGGGCCCGGCAGATACGCAGTATTTT. Protein sequence: CASSARGPADTQYF.

This rearrangement joins TRBV29-1 to TRBJ2-3; 14 bases match TRBD2. The CDR3 is 14 amino acids. From germline, CDR1 is SQVTM and CDR2 ANQGSEA. CDR3 protein: CICSGTSGGDTQYF. For the CDR3, the DNA is TGCATTTGTTCCGGGACTAGCGGGGGTGATACGCAGTATTTT.

The genes are TRBV6-4 and TRBJ2-1, with 7 nucleotides matching TRBD2. Germline assignment: CDR1 MRHNA and CDR2 SNTAGT. V lost 2 bases to trimming and J lost 3 bases; unmatched junction nucleotides: 4. The CDR3 spans 15 residues. The DNA for the CDR3 is TGTGCCAGCAGTGACGCTAGCGGTTACTACAATGAGCAGTTCTTC. It translates to CASSDASGYYNEQFF.